These 14 T cell receptor beta chains share one sample of origin, sequenced in a study of OX40 agonist ivuxolimab in advanced cancers. TCRdb's table, derived via immunoSEQ multiplex PCR, lists solely in-frame clones and lacks some. This sample yields some 100,000 clones, of which less than 95% are seen a single time; under 0.4% belongs to the top ten. This specimen consisted of CD4+ or CD8+ T cells sorted from blood, obtained in a trial of the OX40 agonist ivuxolimab. These receptors all come from an adult with an advanced solid tumor such as melanoma, head and neck, liver or kidney cancer.

V usage is TRBV29-1 and J usage is TRBJ1-1; TRBD1 matches 8 bases. Per germline, CDR1 SQVTM and CDR2 ANQGSEA. The trim removed 4 bases at V and 6 bases at J, leaving 4 bases unmatched. CDR3 length: 12 amino acids. This CDR3 reads CSVVRGLAEAFF. The CDR3 nucleotides read TGCAGCGTTGTCAGGGGGCTGGCTGAAGCTTTCTTT.

J is TRBJ2-1 and V is TRBV18; D perhaps matches TRBD2 (6 bases). Trimming removed 5 bases from V and 8 bases from J, with 13 bases in between. In germline, CDR1 is KGHSH, CDR2 LQKENI. The CDR3 loop spans 13 amino acids. CDR3 sequence reads: CASSKGVADEQFF. CDR3 sequence (DNA): TGTGCCAGCTCAAAGGGAGTAGCGGATGAGCAGTTCTTC.

The chain has TRBV19 and TRBJ2-2; 9 nucleotides agree with TRBD1. V dropped 6 bases and J dropped 5; count of bases not matched to a gene: 10. The CDR3 totals 16 residues. Germline values: CDR1 LNHDA, CDR2 SQIVND (reference sequence). This chain's CDR3 is CASRAPGQGRTGELFF. The CDR3 nucleotides are TGTGCCAGTAGAGCCCCGGGACAGGGAAGAACCGGGGAGCTGTTTTTT. Variable domain in full (rest from reference TRBV19 and TRBJ2-2): DGGITQSPKYLFRKEGQNVTLSCEQNLNHDAMYWYRQDPGQGLRLIYYSQIVNDFQKGDIAEGYSVSREKKESFPLTVTSAQKNPTAFYLCASRAPGQGRTGELFFGEGSRLTVL.

The CDR3 region has the DNA TGTGCCAGTAGGGCCCAAGGTGCTAGTACTGAAGCTTTCTTT. This gives the protein CASRAQGASTEAFF. This sequence joins TRBV19 and TRBJ1-1; no definite D call. In germline, CDR1 is LNHDA, CDR2 SQIVND (reference sequence). The CDR3 is 14 amino acids. V was clipped by 6 bases and J by 5 bases, with 16 bases between them. Using reference TRBV19 and TRBJ1-1 for the parts outside the CDR3, the full variable domain is DGGITQSPKYLFRKEGQNVTLSCEQNLNHDAMYWYRQDPGQGLRLIYYSQIVNDFQKGDIAEGYSVSREKKESFPLTVTSAQKNPTAFYLCASRAQGASTEAFFGQGTRLTVV.

The chain has TRBV18 and TRBJ2-7; D remains ambiguous. Germline V gene lookup returns CDR1 KGHSH and CDR2 LQKENI. The CDR3 has 11 residues. The germline V and J ends were trimmed by 3 bases and 3 bases, with 3 bases remaining between them. The CDR3 region has the DNA TGTGCCAGCTCACCCGGCTACGAGCAGTACTTC. Protein: CASSPGYEQYF. The complete variable domain, with remaining parts taken from reference TRBV18 and TRBJ2-7, reads NAGVMQNPRHLVRRRGQEARLRCSPMKGHSHVYWYRQLPEEGLKFMVYLQKENIIDESGMPKERFSAEFPKEGPSILRIQQVVRGDSAAYFCASSPGYEQYFGPGTRLTVT.

The V call is TRBV10-3, the J call TRBJ2-1; TRBD1 matches at 10 bases. CDR1 is ENHRY, CDR2 SYGVKD, per germline. The CDR3 is 17 residues long. V was pared by 1 base and J by 2 bases, with 5 bases of the junction left unmatched. The CDR3 nucleotides read TGTGCCATCAGTGAGTTAGGACAGGGGGGGACCTACAATGAGCAGTTCTTC. It translates to CAISELGQGGTYNEQFF.

This chain uses TRBV6-5 with TRBJ2-1; 12 bases agree with TRBD2. Trimming took 6 bases from V and 7 from J; bases not matched to a gene: 10. This CDR3 spans 16 amino acids. From germline, CDR1 is MNHEY and CDR2 SVGAGI. CDR3 coding DNA: TGTGCCAGCAGGTACCTTTGGACTAGCGGGAAGAATGAGCAGTTCTTC. Translated, it gives CASRYLWTSGKNEQFF.

This sequence joins TRBV7-9 and TRBJ2-1, with 14 positions matching TRBD2. The CDR3 is 17 amino acids. Germline-derived CDR1 and CDR2 are SEHNR and FQNEAQ (reference sequence). Germline trimming cut 3 bases from V and 6 bases from J; bases unmatched to any gene: 7. In nucleotides, the CDR3 is TGTGCCAGCAGCTTTTTGACTAGCGGGAGGGCTGGCAATGAGCAGTTCTTC. This encodes CASSFLTSGRAGNEQFF. Drawing the rest from reference TRBV7-9 and TRBJ2-1, the complete variable domain is DTGVSQNPRHKITKRGQNVTFRCDPISEHNRLYWYRQTLGQGPEFLTYFQNEAQLEKSRLLSDRFSAERPKGSFSTLEIQRTEQGDSAMYLCASSFLTSGRAGNEQFFGPGTRLTVL.

The V and J genes are TRBV28 and TRBJ1-4; D not certain. Per germline, CDR1 MDHEN and CDR2 SYDVKM. V was cut by 9 bases and J by 8 bases, with 13 bases left in between. The CDR3 is 12 residues long. The CDR3 DNA follows: TGTGCCAGTGGGCCCCTGGAGGAAAAACTGTTTTTT. Encoded protein: CASGPLEEKLFF.

This chain uses TRBV5-1 with TRBJ2-7, with TRBD2 identical over 15 bases. Trimming took 8 bases from V and 6 from J; bases not matched to a gene: 6. This CDR3 comprises 14 residues. The germline CDR1 and CDR2 sequences are SGHRS and YFSETQ. The CDR3 reads CASAPGLAGGEQYF. The CDR3 region has the DNA TGCGCCAGTGCCCCGGGACTAGCGGGAGGCGAGCAGTACTTC.

This rearrangement joins TRBV10-3 to TRBJ2-3, with D unclear. Germline V gives CDR1 ENHRY, CDR2 SYGVKD. With 5 bases removed from V and 7 bases from J, the gap between germline ends came to 10 bases. This CDR3 is 12 amino acids long. CDR3 in DNA: TGTGCCATCAGTTCTATAGGAAATACGCAGTATTTT. It codes for CAISSIGNTQYF.

The DNA for the CDR3 is TGTGCCAGCAAGATACAGGGGGCAGCCTACGAGCAGTACTTC. Translation gives CASKIQGAAYEQYF. This chain links TRBV6-6 with TRBJ2-7; 9 nucleotides match TRBD1. There are 14 residues in the CDR3. Germline V gene lookup returns CDR1 MNHNY and CDR2 SVGAGI (reference sequence). V dropped 7 bases and J dropped 2; count of bases not matched to a gene: 6.

This clone has more than one count but fewer than ten. This chain uses TRBV29-1 with TRBJ2-1; a weak D match, TRBD2 (7 bases). Trimming shortened V by 1 base and J by 3 bases, and 22 bases separated the two germline ends. CDR1 is SQVTM, CDR2 ANQGSEA, per germline. This CDR3 is 18 amino acids long. In DNA form, the CDR3 reads TGCAGCGTTGAAGGCGGGGGCCGGGGGGCCTTTCACTACAATGAGCAGTTCTTC. This codes for CSVEGGGRGAFHYNEQFF.

The chain is built from TRBV5-1 and TRBJ2-2; a weak D match, TRBD1 (5 bases). The length of the CDR3 is 16 residues. Germline CDR1 SGHRS, CDR2 YFSETQ. V was clipped by 0 bases and J by 1 base, with 10 bases between them. The DNA of the CDR3 is TGCGCCAGCAGCTTGGTACCAGGGAAGAACACCGGGGAGCTGTTTTTT. This sequence encodes CASSLVPGKNTGELFF.